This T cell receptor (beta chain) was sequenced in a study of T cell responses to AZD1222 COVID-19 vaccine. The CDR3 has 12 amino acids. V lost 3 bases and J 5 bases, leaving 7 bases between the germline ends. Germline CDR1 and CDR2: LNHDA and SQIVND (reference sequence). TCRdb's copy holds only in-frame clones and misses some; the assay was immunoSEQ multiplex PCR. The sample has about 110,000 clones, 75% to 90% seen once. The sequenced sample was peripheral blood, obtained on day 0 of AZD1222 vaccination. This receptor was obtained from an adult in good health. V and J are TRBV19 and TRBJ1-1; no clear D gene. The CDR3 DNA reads TGTGCCAGTAGTATCGGTCGGACTGAAGCTTTCTTT. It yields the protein CASSIGRTEAFF.